The 30 T cell receptor beta chains in this list originate from one sample, sequenced in a study of CD8 T cells in ankylosing spondylitis. The study's findings and limits: Ankylosing spondylitis blood appeared to be characterized by a TCR beta motif of under ten highly homologous variants.

Their antigens remain unidentified. MiXCR, applied by TCRdb to the 5' RACE reads, yields one record per CDR3 protein. The table has more than 650,000 distinct CDR3 sequences, about an eighth seen once. Sample: blood, either unsorted or a sorted T cell fraction (not recorded which). All receptors come from a male donor with ankylosing spondylitis.

This clonotype has just a few counts. The chain joins TRBV12-3 or TRBV12-4 to TRBJ1-5; D possibly corresponds to TRBD1 (5 bases). Trimming removed 0 bases at V and 7 bases at J, with 13 bases between. CDR3 length: 15 residues. The CDR3 region is CASSLAGVLGQPQHF. Written as DNA, the CDR3 is TGTGCCAGCAGTTTAGCAGGGGTCTTGGGACAGCCCCAGCATTTT.

The table lists this clonotype with many counts. The chain links TRBV7-2 to TRBJ1-4; tentative D call: TRBD1 (5 bases). The CDR3 is 14 residues long. Germline CDR1 is SGHTA and CDR2 is FQGNSA. V was trimmed by 1 base and J by 4 bases, leaving 7 bases between them. DNA of the CDR3: TGTGCCAGCAGCTTAGGACAGTTTAATGAAAAACTGTTTTTT. As protein: CASSLGQFNEKLFF.

The gene calls are TRBV12-3 or TRBV12-4 and TRBJ2-1; D gene unclear. The CDR3 extends over 13 amino acids. V gave up 7 bases and J gave up 8 bases, with 15 bases separating them. CDR3 sequence reads: CASNPPVVYEQFF. The CDR3, as DNA: TGTGCCAGCAACCCACCTGTTGTTTATGAGCAGTTCTTC.

This clonotype was seen more than once but under ten times. The chain carries TRBV3-1 and TRBJ2-7, with 10 nucleotides matching TRBD1. Losses at the gene ends were 2 bases for V and 6 bases for J; bases not matched to a gene: 4. The CDR3 has 14 residues. Per the germline V gene, CDR1 is LGHDT and CDR2 is YNNKEL (reference sequence). The CDR3 DNA reads TGTGCCAGCAGCCAACCCGGGACAGGGGTCGAGCAGTACTTC. Residues: CASSQPGTGVEQYF.

The chain employs TRBV18 and TRBJ1-1, with TRBD1 matching over 7 bases. Germline trimming cut 4 bases from V and 5 bases from J; bases unmatched to any gene: 10. This CDR3 contains 15 residues. Germline CDR1 KGHSH, CDR2 LQKENI. DNA for the CDR3: TGTGCCAGCTCACAGACGACAGGGACGGGTACTGAAGCTTTCTTT. Encoded protein: CASSQTTGTGTEAFF.

This clonotype has a handful of counts. J is TRBJ2-1 and V is TRBV6-2 or TRBV6-3; no definite D call. Trimming removed 2 bases from V and 4 bases from J, with 12 bases in between. Germline assignment: CDR1 MNHEY and CDR2 SVGEGT. The CDR3 sequence is 15 residues long. CDR3 sequence reads: CASSYGQFLYNEQFF. In DNA form, the CDR3 reads TGTGCCAGCAGTTACGGGCAGTTCTTATACAATGAGCAGTTCTTC.

The V call is TRBV12-5, the J call TRBJ1-5, with D perhaps TRBD1 (6 bases). The CDR3 totals 16 residues. V was shortened by 2 bases and J by 5 bases, with 16 bases between the two germline ends. Germline V gene sequence: CDR1 LGHNT, CDR2 FRNRAP. DNA for the CDR3: TGTGCTAGTGGTTTGATTTCAGGGGCCGGATATCAGCCCCAGCATTTT. It encodes CASGLISGAGYQPQHF. The complete variable domain, with remaining parts taken from reference TRBV12-5 and TRBJ1-5, reads DARVTQTPRHKVTEMGQEVTMRCQPILGHNTVFWYRQTMMQGLELLAYFRNRAPLDDSGMPKDRFSAEMPDATLATLKIQPSEPRDSAVYFCASGLISGAGYQPQHFGDGTRLSIL.

A few counts support this clonotype. The chain joins TRBV6-5 to TRBJ2-7; D is unresolved. This CDR3 comprises 16 residues. Germline CDR1 MNHEY, CDR2 SVGAGI. The V gene lost 4 bases and the J gene lost 7 bases, with 23 bases spanning the gap. CDR3 DNA sequence: TGTGCCAGCAGTTTTCTACAAGGGTCTAGGATCCGTGAGCAGTACTTC. It yields the protein CASSFLQGSRIREQYF.

This CDR3 is CASSDSGGYGYTF. Here the CDR3 DNA reads TGTGCCAGCAGCGATTCAGGGGGGTATGGCTACACCTTC. J is TRBJ1-2 and V is TRBV27; the match to TRBD1 covers 7 bases. The CDR3 has 13 amino acids. Germline loops: CDR1 MNHEY, CDR2 SMNVEV (reference sequence). V shed 6 bases and J 5 bases; nucleotides not matched to a gene: 6.

The sample holds many counts of this clonotype. J is TRBJ2-7 and V is TRBV20-1; TRBD1 might be the D (6 bases). Trimming shortened V by 7 bases and J by 3 bases, and 13 bases separated the two germline ends. Per the germline V gene, CDR1 is DFQATT and CDR2 is SNEGSKA (reference sequence). The CDR3 spans 12 residues. The CDR3 coding sequence is TGCAGTGGGGGGCTCCTAAGCTACGAGCAGTACTTC. This codes for CSGGLLSYEQYF.

This clonotype has more than one count but fewer than ten. CDR3: CAISESVGGYTF. The CDR3 DNA reads as TGTGCCATCAGTGAGTCGGTTGGTGGCTACACCTTC. This chain joins TRBV10-3 and TRBJ1-2; no clear D gene. Germline-derived CDR1 and CDR2 are ENHRY and SYGVKD. CDR3 size: 12 residues. The V end lost 0 bases, the J end lost 7 bases, and 6 bases lay between the germline ends.

This clonotype was recorded a few times. V and J are TRBV30 and TRBJ1-1; no clear D gene. V gave up 2 bases and J gave up 0 bases, with 7 bases separating them. Per the germline V gene, CDR1 is GTSNPN and CDR2 is SVGIG (reference sequence). The CDR3 runs 13 residues. CDR3 residues: CAWSQAMNTEAFF. In DNA, the CDR3 is TGTGCCTGGAGTCAGGCCATGAACACTGAAGCTTTCTTT.

The sample holds a few counts of this clonotype. V and J are TRBV11-2 and TRBJ1-2, with a tentative D call TRBD1 (5 bases). CDR1 is SGHAT, CDR2 FQNNGV, per germline. V was cut by 5 bases and J by 4 bases, with 20 bases left in between. This CDR3 has 16 residues. CDR3 bases: TGTGCCAGCAGCAATAGCATCAGGGTTGTTGGCTATGGCTACACCTTC. As protein: CASSNSIRVVGYGYTF.

The table lists this clonotype with a few counts. The chain couples TRBV7-3 to TRBJ2-3; D gene ambiguous. CDR1 and CDR2 (germline): SGHTA, FQGTGA. V was pared by 5 bases and J by 0 bases, with 12 bases between. CDR3 length: 15 amino acids. The CDR3: CASSQRVGSTDTQYF. For the CDR3, the DNA is TGTGCCAGCAGCCAAAGGGTCGGAAGCACAGATACGCAGTATTTT.

J is TRBJ2-7 and V is TRBV6-1, with TRBD2 matching over 8 bases. Trimming removed 6 bases from V and 2 bases from J; junction bases left unmatched: 9. Germline-derived CDR1 and CDR2 are MNHNS and SASEGT. This CDR3 is built from 15 residues. The CDR3 nucleotides are TGTGCCAGCAGGCAGAGCGGGGGCCCTACCTACGAGCAGTACTTC. Translating gives CASRQSGGPTYEQYF.

The chain recombines TRBV20-1 with TRBJ2-7, with a possible D match to TRBD2 (6 bases). CDR1 DFQATT and CDR2 SNEGSKA come from the germline V gene (reference sequence). Trimming cost V 5 bases and J 4 bases, with 21 bases left between them. The CDR3 sequence is 15 residues long. CDR3 region: CSAGWLGTGVYEQYF. CDR3 coding DNA: TGCAGTGCTGGGTGGCTTGGCACGGGAGTTTACGAGCAGTACTTC.

The gene calls are TRBV4-2 and TRBJ1-1; TRBD1 might be the D (5 bases). CDR1 is LGHNA and CDR2 is YNFKEQ in the germline V gene. The CDR3 is made up of 15 amino acids. Deletions cut 2 bases from V and 4 bases from J, with 14 bases between. The CDR3 coding sequence is TGTGCCAGCAGCCAACAAGGGGTGGGCGCCACTGAAGCTTTCTTT. Translated: CASSQQGVGATEAFF.

This clonotype was recorded a few times. The chain joins TRBV20-1 to TRBJ2-7, with D perhaps TRBD2 (6 bases). Trimming pared 2 bases from V and 5 bases from J, leaving 16 bases between. This CDR3 has 14 amino acids. Germline CDR1 and CDR2: DFQATT and SNEGSKA (reference sequence). The CDR3 DNA sequence: TGCAGTGCTAGACTCGCGGGACGCCGCAACGAGCAGTACTTC. It yields the protein CSARLAGRRNEQYF.

The sample holds many counts of this clonotype. The chain links TRBV29-1 to TRBJ2-4; 9 bases are a match to TRBD2. The CDR3 is 13 amino acids. Germline CDR1 SQVTM, CDR2 ANQGSEA. The V and J ends lost 4 bases and 8 bases, in that order; junction bases with no gene match: 6. The CDR3 coding sequence is TGCAGCGTTGGGGGACTAGCAAACGACATTCAGTACTTC. Translation gives CSVGGLANDIQYF.

This clonotype showed up just once. The chain has TRBV12-3 or TRBV12-4 and TRBJ2-3, with D maybe TRBD2 (5 bases). The V gene lost 3 bases and the J gene lost 4 bases, with 14 bases spanning the gap. This CDR3 is built from 15 residues. In nucleotides, the CDR3 is TGTGCCAGCAGTTTGACCAGACTACCTCCAGATACGCAGTATTTT. It codes for CASSLTRLPPDTQYF.

This clonotype turned up a few times. This chain uses TRBV20-1 with TRBJ2-7; no clear D. V was trimmed by 4 bases and J by 0 bases, leaving 16 bases between them. CDR1 and CDR2 from the germline V gene are DFQATT and SNEGSKA (reference sequence). The CDR3 length is 15 residues. As DNA, the CDR3 is TGCAGTGCTACTACTCCTTTTAAAGTCTCCTACGAGCAGTACTTC. This sequence encodes CSATTPFKVSYEQYF.

V gene TRBV4-3 combines with J gene TRBJ1-1, with a weak D call TRBD1 (6 bases). CDR1 and CDR2 from the germline V gene are LGHNA and YSLEER. The CDR3 length is 13 residues. The V end lost 0 bases, the J end lost 8 bases, and 10 bases lay between the germline ends. Here the CDR3 reads CASSQDIQGEAFF. The DNA for the CDR3 is TGCGCCAGCAGCCAAGATATCCAGGGGGAAGCTTTCTTT.

This clonotype was found a few times. This rearrangement joins TRBV7-7 to TRBJ2-2, with 9 bases fitting TRBD2. Per the germline V gene, CDR1 is SSHAT and CDR2 is FNYEAQ (reference sequence). This CDR3 is built from 13 residues. CDR3 region: CAVSGSSAGELFF. The CDR3 DNA sequence: TGTGCTGTTAGCGGGAGTTCGGCCGGGGAGCTGTTTTTT.

This clonotype was observed a few times. The genes are TRBV12-3 or TRBV12-4 and TRBJ1-1, with 8 bases matching TRBD1. The CDR3 runs 13 residues. The trim removed 4 bases at V and 6 bases at J, leaving 4 bases unmatched. The CDR3 DNA reads TGTGCCAGCAGTTCGGACAGGGTTGCTGAAGCTTTCTTT. This translates into CASSSDRVAEAFF.

This clonotype was recorded a few times. V is TRBV6-1 and J is TRBJ2-2; the D gene is possibly TRBD2 (6 bases). The CDR3 has 16 residues. Trimming took 5 bases from V and 4 from J, leaving 17 bases between them. Germline V gene data show CDR1 as MNHNS and CDR2 as SASEGT. CDR3 amino acids: CASSPLGGWGTGELFF. In DNA, the CDR3 is TGTGCCAGCAGTCCCCTCGGGGGTTGGGGCACCGGGGAGCTGTTTTTT.

This clonotype was detected a few times. V usage is TRBV5-6 and J usage is TRBJ1-2, with 9 positions matching TRBD1. Per germline, CDR1 SGHDT and CDR2 YYEEEE. The CDR3 consists of 14 residues. Unmatched junction bases numbered 3, after V lost 3 bases and J lost 3 bases. CDR3 region: CASSYRGRDYGYTF. The CDR3 DNA is TGTGCCAGCAGCTACAGGGGGCGTGACTATGGCTACACCTTC.

This clonotype was seen only a few times. This chain links TRBV4-2 with TRBJ1-1; 7 bases are a match to TRBD1. Germline CDR1 reads LGHNA; CDR2 reads YNFKEQ. The J segment lost 8 bases and the V segment lost 3 bases, leaving 6 bases of the junction unmatched. The CDR3 has 13 amino acids. Here the CDR3 reads CASSQGTATEAFF. The CDR3 coding sequence is TGTGCCAGCAGCCAGGGGACAGCCACAGAAGCTTTCTTT.

This clonotype was seen only a few times. The chain joins TRBV20-1 to TRBJ2-1; D gene uncertain. CDR1 DFQATT and CDR2 SNEGSKA come from the germline V gene (reference sequence). V lost 1 base, J lost 0 bases, and 7 bases lay in between. This CDR3 is 14 amino acids long. CDR3 bases: TGCAGTGCTAGAGGGTGGAACTCCTACAATGAGCAGTTCTTC. Translation: CSARGWNSYNEQFF.

The CDR3 DNA reads TGTGCCAGCAGCTCGGGACTAGCGGGGTACAGCTCCTACAATGAGCAGTTCTTC. Translating it yields CASSSGLAGYSSYNEQFF. The chain links TRBV11-2 to TRBJ2-1, with 13 bases matching TRBD2. This CDR3 comprises 18 residues. CDR1 and CDR2 from the germline V gene are SGHAT and FQNNGV. The J segment lost 0 bases and the V segment lost 4 bases, leaving 6 bases of the junction unmatched.

This clonotype was seen a few times. V usage is TRBV3-1 and J usage is TRBJ2-7; the D gene is possibly TRBD1 (6 bases). Deletions cut 4 bases from V and 3 bases from J, with 13 bases between. The CDR3 contains 14 residues. Germline values: CDR1 LGHDT, CDR2 YNNKEL (reference sequence). This chain's CDR3 is CASSPGHMIYEQYF. The CDR3 DNA is TGTGCCAGCAGCCCGGGACACATGATCTACGAGCAGTACTTC.